The 18 T cell receptor beta chains given below trace back to one sample, sequenced in a study of blood T cell repertoires in COVID-19. Clones were read by immunoSEQ multiplex PCR, and TCRdb kept only the in-frame ones, dropping some. This sample yields 97,000 or so clones, of which roughly 87% are seen a single time; 5.2% belongs to the top ten. Sequenced input: peripheral blood. Receptors were obtained from a woman in her fifties or sixties with COVID-19, enrolled during active disease.

The CDR3 is CASSHPGTSSYEQYF. The CDR3, as DNA: TGTGCCAGCAGCCATCCCGGGACTAGTTCCTACGAGCAGTACTTC. The rearrangement joins TRBV4-2 to TRBJ2-7; 8 bases match TRBD2. V trimming: 3 bases; J trimming: 1 base; junction bases outside the gene matches: 5. The CDR3 contains 15 residues. Per germline, CDR1 LGHNA and CDR2 YNFKEQ.

The chain carries TRBV28 and TRBJ2-1; 8 positions agree with TRBD2. This CDR3 comprises 14 residues. Per the germline V gene, CDR1 is MDHEN and CDR2 is SYDVKM. The trim removed 7 bases at V and 6 bases at J, leaving 8 bases unmatched. The CDR3, as DNA: TGTGCCAGCATCTCGGGAGGGCCAGGCAATGAGCAGTTCTTC. It translates to CASISGGPGNEQFF.

This chain connects TRBV3-1 (or the pseudogene TRBV3-2) to TRBJ2-2, with a tentative D call TRBD1 (5 bases). The V gene lost 4 bases and the J gene lost 7 bases, with 22 bases spanning the gap. Germline CDR1 reads LGHDT; CDR2 reads YNNKEL (reference sequence). This CDR3 region has 17 residues. Here the CDR3 reads CASSRPIRVGLVGELFF. DNA of the CDR3: TGTGCCAGCAGCCGTCCGATCAGGGTGGGATTGGTCGGGGAGCTGTTTTTT.

The chain is built from TRBV28 and TRBJ1-1; TRBD1 matches at 11 bases. The germline CDR1 and CDR2 sequences are MDHEN and SYDVKM. The CDR3 totals 15 residues. The trim removed 5 bases at V and 4 bases at J, leaving 6 bases unmatched. DNA of the CDR3: TGTGCCAGCAGTCCGGGTGGGACAGGGGGCACTGAAGCTTTCTTT. Residues: CASSPGGTGGTEAFF.

CDR3 bases: TGTGCCAGCAGTGAATTCTTAGGAGTCTCTGGAAACACCATATATTTT. Its translation: CASSEFLGVSGNTIYF. The J gene is TRBJ1-3, the V gene TRBV2; no definite D call. V lost 2 bases, J lost 0 bases, and 11 bases lay in between. The CDR3 covers 16 residues. Germline CDR1 reads SNHLY; CDR2 reads FYNNEI.

The gene calls are TRBV24-1 and TRBJ2-3, with 12 bases lining up with TRBD1. The V gene end was trimmed by 3 bases and the J gene end by 5 bases; junction bases not matched to a gene: 8. CDR3 size: 17 residues. The V gene's germline CDR1 is KGHDR and CDR2 SFDVKD. CDR3 sequence: CATSDASGTGGRDTQYF. The CDR3 region has the DNA TGTGCCACCAGTGATGCCTCCGGGACAGGGGGCCGAGATACGCAGTATTTT.

This chain connects TRBV2 to TRBJ1-1; D unresolved. The V and J ends lost 5 bases and 2 bases respectively, with 9 bases between them. CDR3 length: 13 amino acids. Germline assignment: CDR1 SNHLY and CDR2 FYNNEI. Written as DNA, the CDR3 is TGTGCCAGCAGTACAACGGGAAACACTGAAGCTTTCTTT. Translated: CASSTTGNTEAFF.

The V and J genes are TRBV10-3 and TRBJ2-2; perhaps TRBD2 as D (5 bases). Germline V gene sequence: CDR1 ENHRY, CDR2 SYGVKD. The CDR3 loop spans 17 amino acids. V was pared by 0 bases and J by 5 bases, with 16 bases between. CDR3 DNA: TGTGCCATCAGTGAGTCGGGAGTGACGGAGAAGACCGGGGAGCTGTTTTTT. It specifies CAISESGVTEKTGELFF.

The J gene is TRBJ2-1, the V gene TRBV4-3, with TRBD2 identical over 10 bases. There are 15 residues in the CDR3. Germline CDR1 LGHNA, CDR2 YSLEER. With 3 bases clipped from V and 3 bases from J, the junction kept 2 bases outside the gene matches. The CDR3 sequence: CASSQPSGGYNEQFF. The CDR3 DNA sequence: TGCGCCAGCAGCCAGCCTAGCGGGGGCTACAATGAGCAGTTCTTC.

V gene TRBV4-1 combines with J gene TRBJ1-4, with a weak D call TRBD1 (5 bases). This CDR3 contains 16 residues. Germline V gene sequence: CDR1 MGHRA, CDR2 YSYEKL. V dropped 0 bases and J dropped 8 bases, with 16 bases sitting between them. The CDR3 region is CASSQDTDPGGEKLFF. The CDR3 nucleotides are TGCGCCAGCAGCCAAGATACGGACCCCGGGGGGGAAAAACTGTTTTTT.

This clone was picked up one time. The chain has TRBV29-1 and TRBJ1-1; D possibly corresponds to TRBD1 (5 bases). There are 15 residues in the CDR3. The V gene's germline CDR1 is SQVTM and CDR2 ANQGSEA. Trimming shortened V by 2 bases and J by 0 bases, and 13 bases separated the two germline ends. The CDR3 sequence is CSVELAGLMNTEAFF. CDR3 DNA sequence: TGCAGCGTTGAATTAGCGGGACTGATGAACACTGAAGCTTTCTTT.

The V gene is TRBV25-1, the J gene TRBJ2-7; 9 nucleotides line up with TRBD1. Unmatched junction bases numbered 10, after V lost 8 bases and J lost 5 bases. Germline V gene data show CDR1 as MGHDK and CDR2 as SYGVNS. CDR3 length: 14 residues. The CDR3 is CASGIGTGSDEQYF. The CDR3 nucleotides read TGTGCCAGCGGCATTGGGACAGGGAGCGACGAGCAGTACTTC.

This chain connects TRBV7-3 to TRBJ2-5; 10 bases agree with TRBD1. Germline values: CDR1 SGHTA, CDR2 FQGTGA. The CDR3 contains 19 residues. The ends lost 5 bases at V and 3 bases at J; junction bases unmatched: 18. The CDR3 DNA is TGTGCCAGCAGCCGCCCGTCCCGGGACAGGGGTTTGCACGAAGAGACCCAGTACTTC. Its protein is CASSRPSRDRGLHEETQYF.

The chain couples TRBV28 to TRBJ1-2; 8 bases agree with TRBD1. CDR1 is MDHEN and CDR2 is SYDVKM in the germline V gene. CDR3 length: 14 amino acids. Losses at the gene ends were 2 bases for V and 5 bases for J; bases not matched to a gene: 4. In nucleotides, the CDR3 is TGTGCCAGCAGTTTACGGCAGGGGGCTTATGGCTACACCTTC. It translates to CASSLRQGAYGYTF.

This clone has only a few counts. The CDR3 region has the DNA TGTGCCAGCAGTGACTCGGCTAGCGGGGGGGCTGATGAGCAGTTCTTC. It encodes CASSDSASGGADEQFF. The chain has TRBV6-4 and TRBJ2-1, with TRBD2 matching 12 bases. The V segment lost 0 bases and the J segment 8 bases; nucleotides outside the gene matches: 5. CDR3 length: 16 amino acids. Looked up from germline, CDR1 is MRHNA and CDR2 is SNTAGT.

The J gene is TRBJ1-2, the V gene TRBV7-9; D is ambiguous. The CDR3 is 13 amino acids. CDR1 is SEHNR, CDR2 FQNEAQ, per germline (reference sequence). V gave up 5 bases and J gave up 3 bases, with 10 bases separating them. The CDR3 sequence: CASSPTVDYGYTF. CDR3 coding DNA: TGTGCCAGCAGCCCTACCGTAGACTATGGCTACACCTTC.

This chain joins TRBV30 and TRBJ1-1; D is unresolved. The CDR3 has 13 residues. V shed 4 bases and J shed 0 bases, with 9 bases lying between them. Germline loops: CDR1 GTSNPN, CDR2 SVGIG (reference sequence). The DNA of the CDR3 is TGTGCCTGGACTCGTTACTTGAACACTGAAGCTTTCTTT. Protein product: CAWTRYLNTEAFF. Complete variable domain (other parts from reference TRBV30 and TRBJ1-1): SQTIHQWPATLVQPVGSPLSLECTVEGTSNPNLYWYRQAAGRGLQLLFYSVGIGQISSEVPQNLSASRPQDRQFILSSKKLLLSDSGFYLCAWTRYLNTEAFFGQGTRLTVV.

The rearrangement links TRBV7-2 to TRBJ2-6; D not resolved. V dropped 3 bases and J dropped 2 bases, with 8 bases sitting between them. The CDR3 has 15 amino acids. From germline, CDR1 is SGHTA and CDR2 FQGNSA. The CDR3 reads CASSFVLPGANVLTF. CDR3 DNA: TGTGCCAGCAGCTTTGTTCTACCTGGGGCCAACGTCCTGACTTTC.